This record covers a single TCR beta chain. The antigen is unknown. Extraction of RNA preceded its reverse transcription into cDNA, which served as the sequencing template. TCRdb keeps only in-frame clones here, not all; method: immunoSEQ multiplex PCR. The table shows hundreds of thousands of clones, with approximately 60% occurring only once. V was shortened by 0 bases and J by 4 bases, with 9 bases between the two germline ends. Germline V gives CDR1 MNHEY, CDR2 SVGAGI. This CDR3 spans 14 amino acids. These data originate in a study of CD8+ T cells in alopecia areata. Study-level results: Whether baseline CD8+ expansion is linked to response remains uncertain, given a single nonresponder. Administration of tofacitinib significantly diminished scalp clonality and expanded CD8+ clones within the top 100. Scalp sequencing captures resident alphabeta T cells of normal skin too.

Noted treatment: oral pan-JAK inhibitor, 5-10 mg twice daily. The authors sorted CD4+ and CD8+ T cells from PBMCs. This specimen consisted of CD4+ T cells sorted from blood, obtained at roughly week 53, from a patient treated with tofacitinib. The chain combines TRBV6-5 with TRBJ1-1, with D hard to call. The TCR was taken from a human donor with alopecia areata. CDR3 amino acids: CASSYSLMGTEAFF. CDR3 nucleotides: TGTGCCAGCAGTTACTCCCTCATGGGCACTGAAGCTTTCTTT.